The source of this TCR beta chain is a study of cytomegalovirus exposure and HLA in healthy donors. General observations from the study: In an earlier analysis, in some 500 donors, most V segments appeared productive either ~87% or ~30% of the time.

This CDR3 is 16 amino acids long. The ends were cut back, 4 bases at V and 4 bases at J, with 18 bases in the middle. Germline CDR1 is SGHRS and CDR2 is YFSETQ. Worth noting for this clone: The target antigen is unknown.

The PCR contained 60 Vbeta and 13 Jbeta primers. Here immunoSEQ multiplex PCR was the method, and the copy in TCRdb shows in-frame clones only, minus some. The data hold about 130,000 clones, with around three quarters observed a single time. This TCR came from an older woman in good health and CMV-seropositive. Sequences were obtained from PBMCs. The rearrangement uses TRBV5-1 and TRBJ1-5; D perhaps matches TRBD1 (6 bases). CDR3 loop: CASSPAPGTQNQPQHF. DNA of the CDR3: TGCGCCAGCAGCCCCGCCCCCGGGACACAAAATCAGCCCCAGCATTTT.